This TCR beta chain was profiled in a study of T cell repertoires in cytomegalovirus infection. Germline loops: CDR1 SGHTA, CDR2 FQGNSA. J was trimmed by 2 bases and V by 5 bases; bases with no gene match: 3. This CDR3 contains 14 residues. TCRdb independently ran MiXCR on the reads; one entry per CDR3 protein. The table shows under 250,000 distinct CDR3 sequences, with more than 9% occurring only once. This clonotype was observed many times. The chain has TRBV7-2 and TRBJ2-5, with 9 bases aligning to TRBD2. The origin of this receptor is a human donor in good health (CMV status not recorded). Some clones in this sample may be carry-over from other donors' samples. The sequenced sample consisted of PBMCs. The CDR3 is CASSGSGGQETQYF. For the CDR3, the DNA is TGTGCCAGCAGCGGTAGCGGGGGACAAGAGACCCAGTACTTC.